The 32 T cell receptor beta chains below were found in one sample sequenced in a study of PD-L1 blockade in urothelial cancer. The method was immunoSEQ multiplex PCR; TCRdb's version includes in-frame clones alone and lacks a portion of them. The table lists about 36,000 clones, over 65% of them singletons, with about 10% in the top ten. Time point meaning: peripheral blood 6 weeks after treatment start. The starting material was PBMCs, obtained around atezolizumab (anti-PD-L1) treatment. The receptors shown here come from a man between 35 and 55 years old with urothelial cancer.

V usage is TRBV5-1 and J usage is TRBJ1-1; D is undetermined. V dropped 0 bases and J dropped 1 base, with 10 bases sitting between them. The CDR3 runs to 15 residues. Germline CDR1 SGHRS, CDR2 YFSETQ. As DNA, the CDR3 is TGCGCCAGCAGCTTGGCCGGACTACAGAACACTGAAGCTTTCTTT. Its protein product is CASSLAGLQNTEAFF.

The chain links TRBV30 to TRBJ1-2; D not resolved. Germline assignment: CDR1 GTSNPN and CDR2 SVGIG (reference sequence). There are 12 residues in the CDR3. V lost 5 bases to trimming and J lost 5 bases, with 12 bases between them. CDR3 nucleotide sequence: TGTGCCTGGGCACGGCTCGGGTATGGCTACACCTTC. Its translation: CAWARLGYGYTF.

The chain links TRBV7-2 to TRBJ2-7; possible D gene TRBD1, 5 bases. The V gene lost 5 bases and the J gene lost 0 bases, with 14 bases spanning the gap. Germline V CDR1 and CDR2: SGHTA, FQGNSA. This CDR3 spans 15 amino acids. The CDR3 nucleotides read TGTGCCAGCAGCCCCAGGGTCCTAAGCTCCTACGAGCAGTACTTC. It translates to CASSPRVLSSYEQYF.

This clone was observed a single time. The V call is TRBV19, the J call TRBJ1-6; maybe TRBD1 (5 bases). Deletions cut 6 bases from V and 7 bases from J, with 13 bases between. The CDR3 consists of 14 residues. Germline CDR1 LNHDA, CDR2 SQIVND (reference sequence). In DNA form, the CDR3 reads TGTGCCAGTAGGTGGGGCGAAGGGAATTCACCCCTCCACTTT. Translated: CASRWGEGNSPLHF. The full variable domain, its missing parts supplied by reference TRBV19 and TRBJ1-6, is DGGITQSPKYLFRKEGQNVTLSCEQNLNHDAMYWYRQDPGQGLRLIYYSQIVNDFQKGDIAEGYSVSREKKESFPLTVTSAQKNPTAFYLCASRWGEGNSPLHFGNGTRLTVT.

This clone has just one count. The V call is TRBV5-4, the J call TRBJ2-7; D remains ambiguous. The CDR3 is 14 residues long. Per the germline V gene, CDR1 is SGHNT and CDR2 is YYREEE (reference sequence). Deletions cut 1 base from V and 6 bases from J, with 14 bases between. The CDR3 protein is CASSLYSAGSEQYF. The CDR3 region has the DNA TGTGCCAGCAGCTTGTACTCGGCAGGTAGCGAGCAGTACTTC.

This clone was detected only a few times. The chain joins TRBV5-1 to TRBJ1-1, with TRBD1 as a possible D gene (6 bases). V was trimmed by 6 bases and J by 1 base, leaving 16 bases between them. Germline CDR1 is SGHRS and CDR2 is YFSETQ. This CDR3 has 15 amino acids. The CDR3 DNA is TGCGCCAGCACCCCTGGTGGGGGCTCGAACACTGAAGCTTTCTTT. Translated: CASTPGGGSNTEAFF.

This sequence joins TRBV9 and TRBJ2-7; TRBD2 matches at 10 bases. The junction had 6 bases not matched to a gene; V was cut back by 7 bases and J by 5 bases. Per germline, CDR1 SGDLS and CDR2 YYNGEE. The CDR3 is 13 amino acids. The CDR3 reads CASGGLARDEQYF. In nucleotides, the CDR3 is TGTGCCAGCGGGGGACTAGCGCGGGACGAGCAGTACTTC.

The gene calls are TRBV25-1 and TRBJ1-1; tentatively, D is TRBD1 (5 bases). V lost 7 bases to trimming and J lost 3 bases, with 18 bases between them. The CDR3 length is 15 residues. The V gene's germline CDR1 is MGHDK and CDR2 SYGVNS. The CDR3 spells CASNYCLRVYTEAFF. CDR3 DNA sequence: TGTGCCAGCAATTATTGCCTCAGGGTTTACACTGAAGCTTTCTTT.

The rearrangement links TRBV6-4 to TRBJ2-5, with TRBD1 matching over 9 bases. The CDR3 is 13 amino acids. The germline V gene has CDR1 MRHNA and CDR2 SNTAGT. The V gene end was trimmed by 4 bases and the J gene end by 6 bases; junction bases not matched to a gene: 3. The CDR3 loop is CASSVDRGKTQYF. The CDR3 bases are TGTGCCAGCAGTGTGGACAGGGGAAAGACCCAGTACTTC.

The V gene is TRBV11-2, the J gene TRBJ1-2, with 10 nucleotides matching TRBD1. The CDR3 totals 16 residues. The germline CDR1 and CDR2 sequences are SGHAT and FQNNGV. J was trimmed by 3 bases and V by 4 bases; bases with no gene match: 8. The CDR3 DNA reads as TGTGCCAGCAGCTCTCCAAAGACAGGGGGCGACTATGGCTACACCTTC. Translation: CASSSPKTGGDYGYTF.

V and J are TRBV28 and TRBJ1-1; a weak D match, TRBD1 (5 bases). This CDR3 is built from 13 residues. The V end was cut by 6 bases, the J end by 2 bases, with 10 bases between. Germline V gene sequence: CDR1 MDHEN, CDR2 SYDVKM. As DNA, the CDR3 is TGTGCCAGCAGCCAGGGTGGCAACACTGAAGCTTTCTTT. Its protein is CASSQGGNTEAFF.

The J gene is TRBJ2-7, the V gene TRBV2; the D gene is possibly TRBD1 (6 bases). Trimming took off 4 bases at V and 6 bases at J, with 16 bases between the two ends. This CDR3 region has 14 residues. In germline, CDR1 is SNHLY, CDR2 FYNNEI. CDR3 amino acids: CASSGEGLGAEQYF. The CDR3 DNA follows: TGTGCCAGCAGTGGAGAGGGGCTGGGGGCCGAGCAGTACTTC.

The rearrangement links TRBV5-1 to TRBJ1-1; D ambiguous. Germline V CDR1 and CDR2: SGHRS, YFSETQ. Trimming left V 1 base short and J 1 base short, with 5 bases between. The CDR3 consists of 13 residues. The CDR3 nucleotides are TGCGCCAGCAGCTTGATAGAGAACACTGAAGCTTTCTTT. Translation gives CASSLIENTEAFF.

This clone was counted a single time. This sequence joins TRBV4-1 and TRBJ1-1; D is ambiguous. V was trimmed by 8 bases and J by 0 bases, leaving 13 bases between them. Germline V lookup: CDR1 MGHRA, CDR2 YSYEKL. The length of the CDR3 is 14 residues. Here the CDR3 DNA reads TGCGCCAGCCGCGGGCCGCTCCTGAACACTGAAGCTTTCTTT. This encodes CASRGPLLNTEAFF.

V and J are TRBV7-3 and TRBJ2-3; D is ambiguous. V gave up 2 bases and J gave up 6 bases, with 6 bases separating them. The CDR3 is made up of 12 amino acids. The germline CDR1 and CDR2 sequences are SGHTA and FQGTGA. CDR3 sequence reads: CASSLDSDTQYF. The CDR3 region has the DNA TGTGCCAGCAGCTTAGACTCGGATACGCAGTATTTT.

The chain uses TRBV28 and TRBJ2-7; the match to TRBD2 covers 7 bases. Per germline, CDR1 MDHEN and CDR2 SYDVKM. The CDR3 covers 19 residues. V shed 2 bases and J 0 bases; nucleotides not matched to a gene: 16. CDR3 protein: CASSLLAVKRPVGSYEQYF. The CDR3 nucleotides read TGTGCCAGCAGTTTACTAGCGGTGAAGAGGCCGGTGGGCTCCTACGAGCAGTACTTC.

This chain uses TRBV11-2 with TRBJ2-7, with 9 bases matching TRBD2. Germline-derived CDR1 and CDR2 are SGHAT and FQNNGV. The J segment lost 3 bases and the V segment lost 3 bases, leaving 9 bases of the junction unmatched. The CDR3 has 16 amino acids. Here the CDR3 reads CASSLGLAGGIYEQYF. In DNA form, the CDR3 reads TGTGCCAGCAGCTTGGGTCTGGCGGGAGGGATCTACGAGCAGTACTTC.

Comments on this clone: The sample carries other DNA sequences with the same CDR3. This chain uses TRBV14 with TRBJ1-1, with D perhaps matching TRBD1 (5 bases). V was cut by 6 bases and J by 4 bases, with 18 bases left in between. This CDR3 contains 15 residues. CDR1 is SGHDN, CDR2 FVKESK, per germline. CDR3 sequence reads: CASSESQGFVTEAFF. CDR3 sequence (DNA): TGTGCCAGCAGTGAAAGTCAGGGTTTCGTCACTGAAGCTTTCTTT.

The chain recombines TRBV7-2 with TRBJ1-2; TRBD1 might be the D (6 bases). V was cut by 4 bases and J by 5 bases, with 17 bases left in between. Germline V lookup: CDR1 SGHTA, CDR2 FQGNSA. The CDR3 spans 15 residues. In DNA form, the CDR3 reads TGTGCCAGCAGCTACAAACAGGGAAACCTTTATGGCTACACCTTC. Translated: CASSYKQGNLYGYTF. Based on the CDR3 plus reference TRBV7-2 and TRBJ1-2, the full variable domain is GAGVSQSPSNKVTEKGKDVELRCDPISGHTALYWYRQSLGQGLEFLIYFQGNSAPDKSGLPSDRFSAERTGGSVSTLTIQRTQQEDSAVYLCASSYKQGNLYGYTFGSGTRLTVV.

The chain is built from TRBV28 and TRBJ2-2; weak D call: TRBD2 (6 bases). V lost 6 bases to trimming and J lost 1 base, with 15 bases between them. Germline values: CDR1 MDHEN, CDR2 SYDVKM. The CDR3 sequence is 16 residues long. For the CDR3, the DNA is TGTGCCAGCAGGAGTTGGACGGGACTGAACACCGGGGAGCTGTTTTTT. This translates into CASRSWTGLNTGELFF.

This chain joins TRBV30 and TRBJ1-1, with D possibly matching TRBD1 (5 bases). The CDR3 consists of 14 residues. V lost 4 bases and J lost 5, with 17 bases in between. The germline V gene has CDR1 GTSNPN and CDR2 SVGIG (reference sequence). CDR3 DNA sequence: TGTGCCTGGAAGGTATGGGGGGAGGGGACTGAAGCTTTCTTT. Translating it yields CAWKVWGEGTEAFF.

The V and J genes are TRBV5-1 and TRBJ2-3, with TRBD2 matching over 8 bases. The CDR3 has 15 amino acids. V trimming: 6 bases; J trimming: 4 bases; junction bases outside the gene matches: 10. CDR1 is SGHRS, CDR2 YFSETQ, per germline. The CDR3 spells CASTPGLGFADTQYF. CDR3 nucleotide sequence: TGCGCCAGCACCCCGGGACTAGGGTTTGCAGATACGCAGTATTTT.

The chain is built from TRBV5-4 and TRBJ2-7; 9 bases match TRBD1. Germline V CDR1 and CDR2: SGHNT, YYREEE (reference sequence). J gave up 6 bases and V 1 base, and 5 bases lay outside the gene matches. This CDR3 region has 14 residues. CDR3: CASSLRTGGSEQYF. The CDR3 region has the DNA TGTGCCAGCAGCTTGCGTACAGGGGGCTCCGAGCAGTACTTC.

The rearrangement links TRBV2 to TRBJ1-5, with TRBD1 identical over 9 bases. Germline V gene lookup returns CDR1 SNHLY and CDR2 FYNNEI. The trim removed 5 bases at V and 1 base at J, leaving 3 bases unmatched. This CDR3 has 15 amino acids. CDR3 loop: CASSPGTGSNQPQHF. The DNA of the CDR3 is TGTGCCAGCAGTCCCGGGACAGGGAGCAATCAGCCCCAGCATTTT. The full variable domain, its missing parts supplied by reference TRBV2 and TRBJ1-5, is EPEVTQTPSHQVTQMGQEVILRCVPISNHLYFYWYRQILGQKVEFLVSFYNNEISEKSEIFDDQFSVERPDGSNFTLKIRSTKLEDSAMYFCASSPGTGSNQPQHFGDGTRLSIL.

This chain joins TRBV7-2 and TRBJ2-3; TRBD1 matches 11 bases. This CDR3 is built from 15 residues. V was pared by 7 bases and J by 3 bases, with 6 bases of the junction left unmatched. Per germline, CDR1 SGHTA and CDR2 FQGNSA. As DNA, the CDR3 is TGTGCCAGCACCAGGGACAGGGGGAATACAGATACGCAGTATTTT. It specifies CASTRDRGNTDTQYF.

The genes are TRBV6-1 and TRBJ2-7, with D perhaps matching TRBD2 (7 bases). Germline V gene lookup returns CDR1 MNHNS and CDR2 SASEGT. V gave up 4 bases and J gave up 5 bases, with 15 bases separating them. This CDR3 is 14 amino acids long. In DNA, the CDR3 is TGTGCCAGCAGTGGTGGGGGGGCGCCCCACGAGCAGTACTTC. Encoded protein: CASSGGGAPHEQYF.

This clone came up once. This CDR3 is CASSVDRDREKLFF. The CDR3 DNA reads as TGTGCCAGCAGCGTAGACAGGGATAGAGAAAAACTGTTTTTT. The chain has TRBV9 and TRBJ1-4; the D gene is possibly TRBD1 (6 bases). V lost 0 bases and J lost 8, with 11 bases in between. The germline V gene has CDR1 SGDLS and CDR2 YYNGEE. The CDR3 length is 14 residues.

The rearrangement links TRBV28 to TRBJ1-3; 8 nucleotides match TRBD1. CDR1 is MDHEN and CDR2 is SYDVKM in the germline V gene. V shed 6 bases, J shed 1 base, and the junction held 2 bases outside the gene matches. This CDR3 is built from 14 residues. The CDR3 here is CASRTGDSGNTIYF. The DNA of the CDR3 is TGTGCCAGCAGGACAGGGGATTCTGGAAACACCATATATTTT.

The chain couples TRBV19 to TRBJ1-2; D is possibly TRBD1 (6 bases). Germline V gives CDR1 LNHDA, CDR2 SQIVND (reference sequence). The ends were cut back, 5 bases at V and 13 bases at J, with 17 bases in the middle. The CDR3 contains 12 residues. CDR3 coding DNA: TGTGCCAGTAGTTCCCCTCTACAGGGAAGCACCTTC. Its translation: CASSSPLQGSTF.

J is TRBJ1-5 and V is TRBV10-3, with a weak D call TRBD1 (5 bases). CDR3 size: 13 residues. Trimming removed 6 bases from V and 4 bases from J, with 10 bases in between. The germline V gene has CDR1 ENHRY and CDR2 SYGVKD. The CDR3 nucleotides read TGTGCCATCAGGGTGACAGAGAATCAGCCCCAGCATTTT. Translation gives CAIRVTENQPQHF.

The J gene is TRBJ2-3, the V gene TRBV7-2; D call uncertain. CDR1 and CDR2 from the germline V gene are SGHTA and FQGNSA. Trimming pared 4 bases from V and 2 bases from J, leaving 4 bases between. This CDR3 contains 12 residues. The CDR3 reads CASSSTTDTQYF. DNA for the CDR3: TGTGCCAGCAGCTCTACCACAGATACGCAGTATTTT. Full variable domain (outside the CDR3, taken from reference TRBV7-2 and TRBJ2-3): GAGVSQSPSNKVTEKGKDVELRCDPISGHTALYWYRQSLGQGLEFLIYFQGNSAPDKSGLPSDRFSAERTGGSVSTLTIQRTQQEDSAVYLCASSSTTDTQYFGPGTRLTVL.

V is TRBV19 and J is TRBJ2-1, with 12 bases lining up with TRBD2. The junction had 8 bases not matched to a gene; V was cut back by 5 bases and J by 3 bases. Germline CDR1 LNHDA, CDR2 SQIVND (reference sequence). This CDR3 has 17 amino acids. The CDR3 is CASSPSGTSGYYNEQFF. The CDR3 nucleotides read TGTGCCAGTAGTCCCTCCGGGACTAGCGGGTACTACAATGAGCAGTTCTTC.